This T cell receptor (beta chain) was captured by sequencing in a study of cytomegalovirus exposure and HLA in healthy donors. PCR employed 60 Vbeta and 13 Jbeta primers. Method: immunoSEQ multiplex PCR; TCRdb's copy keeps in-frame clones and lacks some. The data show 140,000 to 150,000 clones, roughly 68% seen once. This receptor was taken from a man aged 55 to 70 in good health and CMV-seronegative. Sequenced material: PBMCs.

As DNA, the CDR3 is TGTGCCAGCAGCGTAGGGATAGGGGACTTAGCTAACTATGGCTACACCTTC. This gives the protein CASSVGIGDLANYGYTF. The chain combines TRBV9 with TRBJ1-2; tentatively, D is TRBD1 (5 bases). CDR3 length equals 17 residues. Germline V CDR1 and CDR2: SGDLS, YYNGEE. Trimming cost V 0 bases and J 0 bases, with 15 bases left between them.